These T cell receptor beta chains were read from a single sample in a study of blood T cell repertoires in COVID-19. The protocol was immunoSEQ multiplex PCR, while the TCRdb copy is restricted to in-frame clones and leaves out a portion. The sample includes 95,000 to 150,000 clones, approximately 90% seen only once; the top ten take about 4.1%. The sequenced sample was peripheral blood. These receptors originate from a man in his forties with acute or convalescent COVID-19. CDR3s include the opening cysteine and the closing phenylalanine or tryptophan. The D gene is left open where the match is weak. Not every row has a clone size; where given, it reads once, few, many or a size class.

d_call | j_call | clone_size | v_call | cdr3_aa | cdr3_nt
NA | TRBJ1-6 | NA | TRBV9 | CASSDSRTGFSPLHF | TGTGCCAGCAGCGATTCTCGCACAGGGTTCTCACCCCTCCACTTT
TRBD2 | TRBJ2-5 | once | TRBV5-4 | CASSPPGLAGQETQYF | TGTGCCAGCAGCCCCCCGGGACTAGCGGGTCAAGAGACCCAGTACTTC
NA | TRBJ1-2 | NA | TRBV6-5 | CASSYRQDLYGYTF | TGTGCCAGCAGTTACCGACAAGATTTATATGGCTACACCTTC
NA | TRBJ2-7 | once | TRBV19 | CASSISQGGSYEQYF | TGTGCCAGTAGTATCTCGCAGGGGGGTTCCTACGAGCAGTACTTC
TRBD1 | TRBJ2-5 | NA | TRBV5-4 | CASSGRTGPQETQYF | TGTGCCAGCAGCGGACGGACAGGGCCTCAAGAGACCCAGTACTTC
TRBD1 | TRBJ1-2 | NA | TRBV19 | CATSGQGAYYGYTF | TGTGCCACATCCGGACAGGGGGCGTATTATGGCTACACCTTC
TRBD1 | TRBJ2-7 | few | TRBV28 | CASSRGREQYF | TGTGCCAGCAGTAGGGGGCGCGAGCAGTACTTC
TRBD2 | TRBJ2-7 | NA | TRBV25-1 | CASSVASGAHEQYF | TGTGCCAGCAGTGTGGCTAGCGGGGCCCACGAGCAGTACTTC
TRBD1 | TRBJ2-2 | NA | TRBV5-3 | CARSKDRVTGELFF | TGTGCCAGAAGCAAAGACAGGGTTACCGGGGAGCTGTTTTTT
NA | TRBJ1-3 | NA | TRBV3-1/TRBV3-2 | CASSQSLRGASGNTIYF | TGTGCCAGCAGCCAATCTCTCCGGGGGGCCTCTGGAAACACCATATATTTT
NA | TRBJ2-6 | NA | TRBV29-1 | CSVLLRSLNTGANVLTF | TGCAGCGTTCTACTTCGGAGTTTGAACACTGGGGCCAACGTCCTGACTTTC
TRBD2 | TRBJ2-2 | NA | TRBV7-2 | CASSFMSGGRSQSTGELFF | TGTGCCAGCAGCTTTATGAGCGGGGGTCGAAGTCAATCTACCGGGGAGCTGTTTTTT
NA | TRBJ2-1 | NA | TRBV5-5 | CASSLQRVNNEQFF | TGTGCCAGCAGCTTGCAGCGGGTTAACAATGAGCAGTTCTTC
NA | TRBJ1-5 | NA | TRBV12-3/TRBV12-4 | CASVRGGNQPQHF | TGTGCCAGCGTGAGGGGGGGTAATCAGCCCCAGCATTTT
NA | TRBJ2-2 | NA | TRBV30 | CAWRRPQTRNTGELFF | TGTGCCTGGAGGCGACCCCAGACTAGAAACACCGGGGAGCTGTTTTTT
NA | TRBJ2-1 | NA | TRBV5-1 | CASSPDRPHNEQFF | TGCGCCAGCAGCCCCGACAGGCCACACAATGAGCAGTTCTTC
NA | TRBJ2-2 | few | TRBV2 | CARALVQAGELFF | TGTGCCAGGGCACTAGTGCAGGCTGGGGAGCTGTTTTTT
NA | TRBJ2-1 | NA | TRBV11-3 | CASSPSSYNEQFF | TGTGCCAGCAGCCCCAGCTCCTACAATGAGCAGTTCTTC
NA | TRBJ2-2 | NA | TRBV25-1 | CASSSAGQNTGELFF | TGTGCCAGCAGTTCGGCCGGACAGAACACCGGGGAGCTGTTTTTT
NA | TRBJ1-4 | NA | TRBV3-1/TRBV3-2 | CASSQEEGEREKLFF | TGTGCCAGCAGCCAAGAGGAAGGAGAGAGAGAAAAACTGTTTTTT
TRBD2 | TRBJ2-1 | once | TRBV7-8 | CASSWLGGGATYNEQFF | TGTGCCAGCAGCTGGCTGGGCGGGGGGGCGACCTACAATGAGCAGTTCTTC